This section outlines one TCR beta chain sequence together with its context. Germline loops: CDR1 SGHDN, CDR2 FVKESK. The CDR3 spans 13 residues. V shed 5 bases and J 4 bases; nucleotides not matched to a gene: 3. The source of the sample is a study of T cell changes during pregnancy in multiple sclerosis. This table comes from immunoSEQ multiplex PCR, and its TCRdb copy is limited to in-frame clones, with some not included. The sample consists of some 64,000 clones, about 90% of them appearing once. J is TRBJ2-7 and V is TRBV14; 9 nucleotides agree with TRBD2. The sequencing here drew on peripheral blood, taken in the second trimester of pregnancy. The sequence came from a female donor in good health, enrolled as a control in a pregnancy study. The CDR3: CASSLGLAYEQYF. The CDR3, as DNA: TGTGCCAGCAGCTTGGGACTAGCTTACGAGCAGTACTTC.